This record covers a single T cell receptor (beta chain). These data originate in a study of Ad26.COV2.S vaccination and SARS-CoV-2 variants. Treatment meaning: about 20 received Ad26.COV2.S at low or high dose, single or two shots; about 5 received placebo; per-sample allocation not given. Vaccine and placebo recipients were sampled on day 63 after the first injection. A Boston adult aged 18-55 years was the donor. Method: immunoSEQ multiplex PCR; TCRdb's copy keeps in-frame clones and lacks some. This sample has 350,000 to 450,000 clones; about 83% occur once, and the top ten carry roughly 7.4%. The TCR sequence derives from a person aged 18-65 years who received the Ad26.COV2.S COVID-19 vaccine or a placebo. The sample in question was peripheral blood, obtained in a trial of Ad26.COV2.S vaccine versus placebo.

The CDR3 loop is CASSKNRDTEAFF. DNA for the CDR3: TGTGCCAGTAGTAAAAACCGAGACACTGAAGCTTTCTTT. The chain recombines TRBV19 with TRBJ1-1; D gene ambiguous. This CDR3 is 13 amino acids long. Trimming removed 4 bases from V and 3 bases from J, with 9 bases in between. The germline V gene has CDR1 LNHDA and CDR2 SQIVND (reference sequence).